This T cell receptor (beta chain) is from a study of blood T cell repertoires in COVID-19. Sequenced by immunoSEQ multiplex PCR; TCRdb stores in-frame clones only, minus some. The table lists roughly 180,000 clones, just over 85% of them singletons, with 8% to 10% in the top ten. CDR3 length: 13 residues. The germline V gene encodes CDR1 SGHAT and CDR2 FQNNGV. With V trimmed by 6 bases and J by 7 bases, 2 bases remained unmatched. The clonotype originates from a man aged 60 to 69 with acute or convalescent COVID-19. This chain links TRBV11-2 with TRBJ1-6, with 8 positions matching TRBD1. Sequenced material: peripheral blood. The CDR3 protein is CASSRQGNSPLHF. In DNA, the CDR3 is TGTGCCAGCAGTAGACAGGGGAATTCACCCCTCCACTTT.